The entry below describes one T cell receptor beta chain. The target antigen is unknown. This record comes from a study of cytomegalovirus exposure and HLA in healthy donors. At the level of the study: Counted in an early data release were approximately 80 million unique TCRs from HLA-typed donors. Study observations and caveats: TCR beta chain V- and J-gene trimming was linked, in a later analysis, to a missense variant in DCLRE1C.

PCR was performed using 60 Vbeta and 13 Jbeta primers. This table comes from immunoSEQ multiplex PCR, and its TCRdb copy is limited to in-frame clones, with some not included. Of approximately 200,000 clones listed, less than 80% are singletons. This TCR came from a woman in her 30s in good health and CMV-seropositive. The sample comprised PBMCs.

CDR3 residues: CASSESRVSEKLFF. The DNA for the CDR3 is TGTGCCAGCAGTGAGTCCAGGGTCTCCGAAAAACTGTTTTTT. The rearrangement joins TRBV2 to TRBJ1-4, with D possibly matching TRBD1 (5 bases). V was pared by 3 bases and J by 8 bases, with 13 bases between. The germline V gene has CDR1 SNHLY and CDR2 FYNNEI. The CDR3 length is 14 residues.